This TCR beta chain was captured by sequencing in a study of identical twins. Germline CDR1 is MNHNS and CDR2 is SASEGT. The CDR3 runs 14 residues. V gave up 5 bases and J gave up 5 bases; unmatched junction bases: 6. Unique molecular identifiers were present on cDNA, and template switching added a universal primer site. TCRdb re-called the 5' RACE reads through MiXCR, storing one row per CDR3 protein. The profile shows some 500,000 distinct CDR3 sequences, roughly 9.9% of them singletons. These same data were also listed under a study on yellow fever vaccine responses in identical twins.

The sequence derives from a woman aged 18 to 35 in good health. The V gene is TRBV6-1, the J gene TRBJ2-5; 9 bases match TRBD1. The specimen sequenced was PBMCs. This chain's CDR3 is CASSTGGPAETQYF. In DNA, the CDR3 is TGTGCCAGCAGTACAGGGGGCCCCGCCGAGACCCAGTACTTC.